Listed below are T cell receptor beta chains from one sample, sequenced in a study of circulating tumor DNA in untreated peripheral T-cell lymphoma. Libraries were prepared by immunoSEQ multiplex PCR; TCRdb keeps only in-frame clonotypes and omits some of them. Its table lists dozens of clones. The sample was cell-free DNA from blood serum. These receptors were obtained from a human donor with peripheral T-cell lymphoma. Each CDR3 is given with its conserved first and last residue. Each record gives: V gene, J gene, CDR3 length, CDR3 protein.

TRBV7-3	TRBJ2-1	15	CASSPLARGLNEQFF
TRBV28	TRBJ2-5	15	CASSALFTPLETQYF
TRBV7-8	TRBJ2-7	11	CASSLWFEQYF
TRBV27	TRBJ2-3	15	CASSLRGQITDTQYF